Listed below are T cell receptor beta chains from one sample, sequenced in a study of cytomegalovirus exposure and HLA in healthy donors. The data were produced by immunoSEQ multiplex PCR, yet TCRdb's version contains in-frame clones alone and is incomplete. Here the sample table reports about 130,000 clones. The sequencing input was PBMCs. The receptors stem from a woman in her thirties or forties in good health and CMV-seronegative. The conserved cysteine and the conserved F or W are not part of the CDR3 here.

j_call,v_call,cdr3_aa
TRBJ1-3,TRBV11-2,ASSISLARNTIY
TRBJ2-1,TRBV19,ASSMITSGGHEQF
TRBJ2-3,TRBV18,ASSRDRADTQY
TRBJ2-6,TRBV2,ASTYMTGTGANVLT
TRBJ2-7,TRBV6-6,ASSYSDRGIYEQY
TRBJ2-5,TRBV9,ASSVEPTGGKETQY
TRBJ2-3,TRBV5-1,ASSVTSGGGTDTQY
TRBJ1-4,TRBV19,ASSHTGAVGEKLF
TRBJ1-2,TRBV6-1,ASNTGGRGYT
TRBJ1-2,TRBV28,ASSLPRPGGSYGYT
TRBJ2-5,TRBV4-1,ASSQESPWGGETQY
TRBJ1-5,TRBV5-6,ASSSVNQPQH
TRBJ1-1,TRBV28,ASLGWGDTEAF
TRBJ1-4,TRBV5-1,ASSSDPGQGEKLF
TRBJ2-2,TRBV7-3,ASSFTNTGELF
TRBJ2-2,TRBV10-3,AIGSGVQTNTGELF
TRBJ1-1,TRBV5-1,ASRQGPRRQAF
TRBJ2-3,TRBV29-1,SVEEVLTDTQY
TRBJ1-2,TRBV18,ASSPLLYEDRSNYGYT
TRBJ1-1,TRBV7-2,ASSRGTEVAEAF
TRBJ1-5,TRBV5-1,ASSLGPGTNQPQH
TRBJ2-2,TRBV7-9,ASSSLGWGAGELF
TRBJ1-1,TRBV6-6,ASSYLTGAGTEAF
TRBJ2-5,TRBV5-1,ASMSNQETQY
TRBJ1-1,TRBV6-5,ASSYRTGDTEAF
TRBJ2-7,TRBV2,ASSNSGGRTYEQY
TRBJ1-2,TRBV28,ASSNPRGLGYGYT
TRBJ1-5,TRBV4-1,ASSPLVNNYQPQH
TRBJ2-3,TRBV7-3,ASARGGTTDTQY
TRBJ2-3,TRBV7-9,ASSLPRTSGGPTDTQY
TRBJ1-1,TRBV5-4,ASSRIAGYTEAF
TRBJ1-2,TRBV6-6,ASSYSSQGAGYGYT
TRBJ1-1,TRBV29-1,SVAGVAEAF
TRBJ1-1,TRBV29-1,SVEEGRINTEAF
TRBJ1-1,TRBV6-6,ASSGGQMNTEAF
TRBJ2-2,TRBV9,ASRRQGVNTGELF
TRBJ1-2,TRBV7-2,ASRPLQGNGYT
TRBJ1-4,TRBV15,ATSKGAWTTNEKLF
TRBJ1-6,TRBV5-1,ASSIGAGLNSPLH
TRBJ2-3,TRBV11-2,ASRRTGGTQY
TRBJ2-2,TRBV6-1,ASRTGTVNTGELF
TRBJ2-7,TRBV6-4,ASSPGQGGEQY
TRBJ1-4,TRBV5-6,ASSSGDEKLF
TRBJ2-5,TRBV6-5,ASCYRFQETQY
TRBJ2-1,TRBV7-2,ASSPRGQESSYNEQF
TRBJ1-2,TRBV5-5,ASSLNQGYSNYGYT
TRBJ2-7,TRBV5-1,ASQRQGTYEQY
TRBJ2-1,TRBV6-1,ASSVLAGGLYNEQF
TRBJ2-5,TRBV18,ASSPGTGETQY